Below, 32 T cell receptor beta chains from the same sample are listed, as sequenced in a study of tacrolimus-resistant gene-edited T cells for transplant recipients. Method: immunoSEQ multiplex PCR; TCRdb's copy keeps in-frame clones and lacks some. The sample consists of roughly 790 clones, approximately 34% of them appearing once. As to treatment: CRISPR-Cas9 RNP knockout of FKBP12 using synthetic sgRNA#2. PBMCs were stimulated around six hours with overlapping CMV pp65 and IE-1 peptide pools, then IFNgamma-secretion enriched. FKBP12 was knocked out on day 7 by electroporating Cas9 ribonucleoprotein. The enriched CMV-specific T cells grew in culture supplemented with recombinant human IL-7 and IL-15. The material sequenced was a CMV-specific product grown in culture, taken from cells with FKBP12 knockout. These receptor sequences come from a human donor in good health, a blood donor.

There are a few counts of this clone. This sequence joins TRBV30 and TRBJ1-1; D is ambiguous. This CDR3 has 11 amino acids. Per the germline V gene, CDR1 is GTSNPN and CDR2 is SVGIG (reference sequence). V lost 0 bases and J 6 bases, leaving 5 bases between the germline ends. CDR3 residues: CAWSVRAEAFF. The CDR3, as DNA: TGTGCCTGGAGTGTTAGGGCTGAAGCTTTCTTT.

This chain connects TRBV7-2 to TRBJ2-1; 7 bases agree with TRBD2. Germline V CDR1 and CDR2: SGHTA, FQGNSA. V gave up 5 bases and J gave up 0 bases; unmatched junction bases: 4. The CDR3 is made up of 15 amino acids. Here the CDR3 reads CASSAGGSSYNEQFF. DNA of the CDR3: TGTGCCAGCAGCGCCGGGGGGAGCTCCTACAATGAGCAGTTCTTC.

V and J are TRBV5-6 and TRBJ1-5, with a weak D call TRBD1 (6 bases). This CDR3 is 14 amino acids long. Germline V gene data show CDR1 as SGHDT and CDR2 as YYEEEE. The V end lost 4 bases, the J end lost 9 bases, and 17 bases lay between the germline ends. CDR3: CASSGGGRGLPQHF. DNA of the CDR3: TGTGCCAGCAGCGGCGGGGGTAGGGGGTTGCCCCAGCATTTT.

The rearrangement links TRBV6-2 or TRBV6-3 to TRBJ2-5; possible D gene TRBD2, 6 bases. CDR3 size: 14 residues. Per germline, CDR1 MNHEY and CDR2 SVGEGT. V shed 2 bases and J shed 2 bases, with 9 bases lying between them. CDR3 in DNA: TGTGCCAGCAGTTACCGGGACTTTCAAGAGACCCAGTACTTC. Encoded protein: CASSYRDFQETQYF.

This clone is labeled medium-sized. The rearrangement uses TRBV4-3 and TRBJ1-5; D unclear. This CDR3 has 13 amino acids. V dropped 4 bases and J dropped 4 bases, with 8 bases sitting between them. Looked up from germline, CDR1 is LGHNA and CDR2 is YSLEER. The CDR3 region is CASSPQLNQPQHF. Here the CDR3 DNA reads TGCGCCAGCAGCCCCCAGCTTAATCAGCCCCAGCATTTT.

By proportion, this clone is medium-sized. J is TRBJ2-5 and V is TRBV12-3 or TRBV12-4; D gene ambiguous. Trimming stripped 2 bases from V and 2 bases from J, with 0 bases between. CDR3 length: 11 amino acids. In DNA, the CDR3 is TGTGCCAGCAGTTTACAAGAGACCCAGTACTTC. This translates into CASSLQETQYF.

The chain recombines TRBV2 with TRBJ1-2; D is ambiguous. Germline values: CDR1 SNHLY, CDR2 FYNNEI. CDR3 size: 11 residues. V dropped 4 bases and J dropped 6 bases, with 6 bases sitting between them. The CDR3 sequence: CASSVRNGYTF. For the CDR3, the DNA is TGTGCCAGCAGTGTTCGAAATGGCTACACCTTC.

This clone counts as medium-sized. This chain links TRBV7-9 with TRBJ1-1; maybe TRBD1 (6 bases). The length of the CDR3 is 16 residues. The V end lost 2 bases, the J end lost 7 bases, and 20 bases lay between the germline ends. The germline V gene has CDR1 SEHNR and CDR2 FQNEAQ (reference sequence). The DNA of the CDR3 is TGTGCCAGCAGCTTAAATACAGGGTCAGGTCCGGGTGAAGCTTTCTTT. Amino acid sequence: CASSLNTGSGPGEAFF.

This clone rates as medium-sized (0.01 to 0.1%). The chain has TRBV10-3 and TRBJ1-1, with D possibly being TRBD1 (6 bases). Between the trimmed V and J ends, which lost 3 bases and 5 bases, there was a span of 16 bases. Germline CDR1 ENHRY, CDR2 SYGVKD. The CDR3 is 15 residues long. The CDR3 nucleotides are TGTGCCATCAGTGAACCGGGGGCGGTTGAAACTGAAGCTTTCTTT. It translates to CAISEPGAVETEAFF.

The chain has TRBV12-3 or TRBV12-4 and TRBJ1-5, with unresolved D. The CDR3 totals 13 residues. V lost 8 bases, J lost 0 bases, and 8 bases lay in between. CDR3 sequence: CASDTVSNQPQHF. The CDR3 DNA is TGTGCCAGCGACACCGTTAGCAATCAGCCCCAGCATTTT.

This clone rates as medium-sized. The chain couples TRBV6-1 to TRBJ1-6; 7 nucleotides agree with TRBD1. Trimming removed 0 bases from V and 0 bases from J; junction bases left unmatched: 8. The length of the CDR3 is 19 residues. Germline CDR1 reads MNHNS; CDR2 reads SASEGT. CDR3 loop: CASSEATGRGSSYNSPLHF. The CDR3 DNA reads as TGTGCCAGCAGTGAAGCTACCGGCAGGGGGAGCTCCTATAATTCACCCCTCCACTTT.

CDR3 sequence reads: CASSGDRVLSNEQFF. The CDR3 DNA sequence: TGTGCCAGCAGCGGGGACAGGGTCTTAAGCAATGAGCAGTTCTTC. The chain is built from TRBV7-9 and TRBJ2-1; 9 bases align to TRBD1. This CDR3 has 15 amino acids. Germline V gives CDR1 SEHNR, CDR2 FQNEAQ (reference sequence). Trimming at V came to 5 bases and at J to 6 bases, leaving 8 bases not matched to a gene.

This clone has only a few counts. V and J are TRBV7-2 and TRBJ2-1; no clear D. CDR1 and CDR2 (germline): SGHTA, FQGNSA. V was trimmed by 1 base and J by 4 bases, leaving 11 bases between them. The CDR3 is made up of 15 amino acids. CDR3 DNA sequence: TGTGCCAGCAGCTTAGGGAGCGCGAGTTACAATGAGCAGTTCTTC. Amino acid sequence: CASSLGSASYNEQFF.

This clone was observed a handful of times. This sequence joins TRBV5-1 and TRBJ1-1; weak D call: TRBD1 (6 bases). CDR3 length equals 15 residues. The germline V gene encodes CDR1 SGHRS and CDR2 YFSETQ. Trimming removed 6 bases at V and 1 base at J, with 16 bases between. The CDR3 region is CASNPGGSGNTEAFF. Written as DNA, the CDR3 is TGCGCCAGCAACCCGGGGGGCTCGGGGAACACTGAAGCTTTCTTT.

In this sample, this clone is large. The chain is built from TRBV20-1 and TRBJ2-1; D is perhaps TRBD2 (5 bases). The CDR3 covers 14 residues. Germline V gene sequence: CDR1 DFQATT, CDR2 SNEGSKA (reference sequence). V shed 3 bases and J shed 7 bases, with 16 bases lying between them. In DNA, the CDR3 is TGCAGTGCTAGTAACCGGGGTGGTCGAAATGAGCAGTTCTTC. Amino acids: CSASNRGGRNEQFF.

The chain carries TRBV7-2 and TRBJ2-1, with 11 bases identical to TRBD2. Trimming cost V 4 bases and J 7 bases; bases outside gene matches: 6. Germline loops: CDR1 SGHTA, CDR2 FQGNSA. The CDR3 sequence is 15 residues long. The CDR3 DNA is TGTGCCAGCAGCTCGGGACTAGCGGTCCTTAATGAGCAGTTCTTC. This translates into CASSSGLAVLNEQFF.

This clone is deemed large. V is TRBV10-1 and J is TRBJ2-2; no reliable D call. The germline CDR1 and CDR2 sequences are WNHNN and SYGVQD (reference sequence). The CDR3 spans 14 residues. V was trimmed by 0 bases and J by 6 bases, leaving 8 bases between them. CDR3 DNA: TGCGCCAGCAGTGAGTCAATAGTTCCCGGGGAGCTGTTTTTT. Amino acids: CASSESIVPGELFF.

CDR3 region: CASSPGPFEQYF. The CDR3 DNA reads as TGTGCCAGCAGCCCGGGGCCCTTCGAGCAGTACTTC. The chain employs TRBV11-3 and TRBJ2-7; either TRBD1 or TRBD2 may fit D (5 bases each). Between the trimmed V and J ends, which lost 5 bases and 6 bases, there was a span of 11 bases. The CDR3 runs to 12 residues. The germline V gene encodes CDR1 SGHNT and CDR2 YENEEA. The variable domain in full, completed from reference TRBV11-3 and TRBJ2-7, reads EAGVVQSPRYKIIEKKQPVAFWCNPISGHNTLYWYLQNLGQGPELLIRYENEEAVDDSQLPKDRFSAERLKGVDSTLKIQPAELGDSAVYLCASSPGPFEQYFGPGTRLTVT.

This chain uses TRBV30 with TRBJ1-2; tentative D call: TRBD1 (6 bases). Trimming pared 4 bases from V and 0 bases from J, leaving 15 bases between. The CDR3 is 15 amino acids. Germline V gives CDR1 GTSNPN, CDR2 SVGIG (reference sequence). This CDR3 is CAWNRQGGANYGYTF. CDR3 DNA: TGTGCCTGGAATAGACAAGGGGGAGCTAACTATGGCTACACCTTC.

The chain joins TRBV6-4 to TRBJ2-2; 7 bases match TRBD1. Looked up from germline, CDR1 is MRHNA and CDR2 is SNTAGT. This CDR3 has 14 amino acids. J gave up 3 bases and V 10 bases, and 8 bases lay outside the gene matches. CDR3 in DNA: TGTGCCACCTCCGGTCAGGGGGACACCGGGGAGCTGTTTTTT. This sequence encodes CATSGQGDTGELFF.

The chain uses TRBV30 and TRBJ1-1; the D is unclear. Germline V CDR1 and CDR2: GTSNPN, SVGIG (reference sequence). The CDR3 totals 13 residues. Trimming shortened V by 1 base and J by 5 bases, and 11 bases separated the two germline ends. The CDR3 here is CAWSEGAGTEAFF. The CDR3 DNA reads TGTGCCTGGAGTGAGGGTGCCGGGACTGAAGCTTTCTTT. Combining the CDR3 with reference TRBV30 and TRBJ1-1 gives the whole variable domain SQTIHQWPATLVQPVGSPLSLECTVEGTSNPNLYWYRQAAGRGLQLLFYSVGIGQISSEVPQNLSASRPQDRQFILSSKKLLLSDSGFYLCAWSEGAGTEAFFGQGTRLTVV.

The V and J genes are TRBV7-2 and TRBJ2-6; D unresolved. V lost 7 bases and J lost 4, with 8 bases in between. The germline CDR1 and CDR2 sequences are SGHTA and FQGNSA. This CDR3 spans 13 amino acids. The CDR3 sequence is CASTFKGANVLTF. The CDR3, as DNA: TGTGCCAGCACCTTTAAAGGGGCCAACGTCCTGACTTTC.

This clone is labeled medium-sized. The chain recombines TRBV28 with TRBJ1-5; D might be TRBD1 (5 bases). Germline lookup yields CDR1 MDHEN and CDR2 SYDVKM. Trimming took off 7 bases at V and 3 bases at J, with 7 bases between the two ends. This CDR3 has 12 residues. The CDR3 bases are TGTGCCAGCAAACAGGTCAATCAGCCCCAGCATTTT. Translated: CASKQVNQPQHF.

Only a few counts were recorded for this clone. The chain uses TRBV11-1 and TRBJ2-1, with D possibly matching TRBD2 (6 bases). V gave up 7 bases and J gave up 8 bases, with 15 bases separating them. The CDR3 is 13 residues long. The germline CDR1 and CDR2 sequences are SGHAT and FQDESV (reference sequence). Here the CDR3 reads CASKIGAGYEQFF. CDR3 DNA: TGTGCCAGCAAGATCGGGGCGGGGTATGAGCAGTTCTTC.

This clone has a handful of counts. V and J are TRBV30 and TRBJ1-1, with a possible D match to TRBD1 (5 bases). In germline, CDR1 is GTSNPN, CDR2 SVGIG (reference sequence). This CDR3 is built from 13 residues. Trimming removed 4 bases from V and 2 bases from J, with 11 bases in between. The CDR3 coding sequence is TGTGCCTGGACCCCAGGGTTCAACACTGAAGCTTTCTTT. Amino acids: CAWTPGFNTEAFF. The complete variable domain, with remaining parts taken from reference TRBV30 and TRBJ1-1, reads SQTIHQWPATLVQPVGSPLSLECTVEGTSNPNLYWYRQAAGRGLQLLFYSVGIGQISSEVPQNLSASRPQDRQFILSSKKLLLSDSGFYLCAWTPGFNTEAFFGQGTRLTVV.

Sample share makes this clone medium-sized (0.01 to 0.1%). The CDR3 is CASSQDIREGLAGGLAEQFF. CDR3 nucleotide sequence: TGCGCCAGCAGCCAAGATATTCGGGAGGGACTAGCGGGGGGGCTGGCTGAGCAGTTCTTC. This rearrangement joins TRBV4-1 to TRBJ2-1, with 16 nucleotides matching TRBD2. Germline V gene sequence: CDR1 MGHRA, CDR2 YSYEKL. V lost 0 bases to trimming and J lost 9 bases; unmatched junction nucleotides: 14. CDR3 length: 20 amino acids.

This clone was observed a handful of times. This sequence joins TRBV3-1 (or the pseudogene TRBV3-2) and TRBJ1-5, with D perhaps matching TRBD1 (5 bases). Trimming took off 3 bases at V and 7 bases at J, with 31 bases between the two ends. There are 20 residues in the CDR3. Germline V gene sequence: CDR1 LGHDT, CDR2 YNNKEL (reference sequence). The CDR3, as DNA: TGTGCCAGCAGCCACCCCCGGGGGGGGACCGCTAAAAGGGGTGGGCAGCCCCAGCATTTT. Its translation: CASSHPRGGTAKRGGQPQHF.

The V and J genes are TRBV6-1 and TRBJ1-1, with D possibly TRBD1 on 6 matching bases. Germline lookup yields CDR1 MNHNS and CDR2 SASEGT. CDR3 length equals 16 residues. The V end was cut by 4 bases, the J end by 3 bases, with 18 bases between. CDR3 nucleotides: TGTGCCAGCAGTGCTCCAGCCCAGGGGTCGGACACTGAAGCTTTCTTT. This codes for CASSAPAQGSDTEAFF.

The chain carries TRBV5-1 and TRBJ1-4, with no clear D. Germline-derived CDR1 and CDR2 are SGHRS and YFSETQ. The CDR3 is 12 residues long. V lost 4 bases and J lost 7, with 8 bases in between. Here the CDR3 DNA reads TGCGCCAGCAGCGTGGTCGGTGAAAAACTGTTTTTT. This gives the protein CASSVVGEKLFF.

By sample fraction, this clone is large (0.1 to 1%). V usage is TRBV5-4 and J usage is TRBJ2-2; 7 bases agree with TRBD1. With 4 bases clipped from V and 1 base from J, the junction kept 7 bases outside the gene matches. The CDR3 covers 16 residues. Germline CDR1 is SGHNT and CDR2 is YYREEE (reference sequence). Written as DNA, the CDR3 is TGTGCCAGCAGCCGAACCGGGACAGAGAACACCGGGGAGCTGTTTTTT. It codes for CASSRTGTENTGELFF. The full variable domain, its missing parts supplied by reference TRBV5-4 and TRBJ2-2, is ETGVTQSPTHLIKTRGQQVTLRCSSQSGHNTVSWYQQALGQGPQFIFQYYREEENGRGNFPPRFSGLQFPNYSSELNVNALELDDSALYLCASSRTGTENTGELFFGEGSRLTVL.

This clone is classed as medium-sized. The V and J genes are TRBV10-1 and TRBJ2-5; D call uncertain. The V and J ends lost 5 bases and 2 bases respectively, with 12 bases between them. The CDR3 sequence is 14 residues long. Per the germline V gene, CDR1 is WNHNN and CDR2 is SYGVQD (reference sequence). CDR3 nucleotide sequence: TGCGCCAGCAGTAGCAGGACGATACAAGAGACCCAGTACTTC. It codes for CASSSRTIQETQYF.

This clone is deemed medium-sized (0.01 to 0.1%). The chain is built from TRBV11-3 and TRBJ2-7; a weak D match, TRBD2 (5 bases). Between the trimmed V and J ends, which lost 3 bases and 5 bases, there was a span of 5 bases. This CDR3 is built from 11 residues. CDR1 is SGHNT and CDR2 is YENEEA in the germline V gene. DNA of the CDR3: TGTGCCAGCAGCTTCGGGGACGAGCAGTACTTC. Translated, it gives CASSFGDEQYF.